This entry lists 4 T cell receptor beta chains sequenced from one sample in a study of OX40 agonist ivuxolimab in advanced cancers. Assay: immunoSEQ multiplex PCR; the TCRdb copy retains only in-frame clones and omits some. This table holds tens of thousands of clones, roughly nine tenths found once. The sample consisted of CD4+ or CD8+ T cells sorted from blood, taken in a trial of the OX40 agonist ivuxolimab. Receptor source: an adult with an advanced solid tumor such as melanoma, head and neck, liver or kidney cancer.

The J gene is TRBJ1-3, the V gene TRBV29-1; 7 bases align to TRBD1. With V trimmed by 6 bases and J by 0 bases, 2 bases remained unmatched. Germline V CDR1 and CDR2: SQVTM, ANQGSEA. This CDR3 has 13 residues. The CDR3 sequence is CSVTGSSGNTIYF. The CDR3, as DNA: TGCAGCGTGACAGGGAGCTCTGGAAACACCATATATTTT.

The chain uses TRBV7-9 and TRBJ1-2; D may be TRBD1 (5 bases). The CDR3 runs 14 residues. Deletions cut 5 bases from V and 4 bases from J, with 14 bases between. Germline V CDR1 and CDR2: SEHNR, FQNEAQ (reference sequence). As DNA, the CDR3 is TGTGCCAGCAGCAAGCTGGGGGATCCCTATGGCTACACCTTC. This encodes CASSKLGDPYGYTF. The full variable domain, completed using reference TRBV7-9 and TRBJ1-2, is DTGVSQNPRHKITKRGQNVTFRCDPISEHNRLYWYRQTLGQGPEFLTYFQNEAQLEKSRLLSDRFSAERPKGSFSTLEIQRTEQGDSAMYLCASSKLGDPYGYTFGSGTRLTVV.

This rearrangement joins TRBV6-6 to TRBJ2-1, with 8 bases matching TRBD2. This CDR3 comprises 16 residues. In germline, CDR1 is MNHNY, CDR2 SVGAGI (reference sequence). The junction had 9 bases not matched to a gene; V was cut back by 4 bases and J by 4 bases. This CDR3 reads CASSSRSGGGYNEQFF. DNA for the CDR3: TGTGCCAGCAGTTCTCGTTCGGGGGGGGGATACAATGAGCAGTTCTTC.

The chain joins TRBV5-1 to TRBJ1-1, with D tentatively TRBD1 (5 bases). In germline, CDR1 is SGHRS, CDR2 YFSETQ. CDR3 length: 15 amino acids. V was clipped by 0 bases and J by 8 bases, with 17 bases between them. This CDR3 reads CASSLEFTGTEEAFF. DNA for the CDR3: TGCGCCAGCAGCTTGGAGTTTACCGGGACGGAAGAAGCTTTCTTT. The variable domain in full, with the rest retrieved from reference TRBV5-1 and TRBJ1-1, is KAGVTQTPRYLIKTRGQQVTLSCSPISGHRSVSWYQQTPGQGLQFLFEYFSETQRNKGNFPGRFSGRQFSNSRSEMNVSTLELGDSALYLCASSLEFTGTEEAFFGQGTRLTVV.